These 28 T cell receptor beta chains originate from one sample sequenced in a study of naive and memory T cell subsets. Findings and limits, study-wide: Possibly reflecting memory cells re-expressing CD45RA, a few larger clonotypes occurred in naive repertoires, especially CD8.

No antigen is known for these receptors. The beta constant-region primer was an equimolar mix of two oligonucleotides covering TRBC1 and TRBC2. Nested alpha and beta constant-region primers with the SP2 primer drove four PCR rounds on ligated cDNA. TCRdb analysed the UMI-ligation and nested PCR reads with MiXCR anew, one entry per CDR3 protein. The sample consists of over 110,000 distinct CDR3 sequences, approximately 20% of them appearing once. Sequenced: naive CD8+ T cells from blood. These receptors all stem from a human donor in good health.

This sequence joins TRBV5-6 and TRBJ1-3; possibly TRBD1 for D (5 bases). The CDR3 runs 14 residues. Trimming stripped 5 bases from V and 4 bases from J, with 13 bases between. CDR1 and CDR2 from the germline V gene are SGHDT and YYEEEE. The CDR3 DNA reads as TGTGCCAGCAGTCTAAGGGGTTCCGGAAACACCATATATTTT. Translated, it gives CASSLRGSGNTIYF.

The table lists this clonotype with a few counts. The rearrangement uses TRBV3-1 and TRBJ2-7; TRBD2 agrees at 9 bases. The CDR3 totals 14 residues. The germline gives CDR1 LGHDT, CDR2 YNNKEL (reference sequence). V was pared by 6 bases and J by 2 bases, with 5 bases of the junction left unmatched. CDR3 protein: CASSVSGRTYEQYF. CDR3 coding DNA: TGTGCCAGCAGTGTTAGCGGGAGAACCTACGAGCAGTACTTC.

This clonotype was seen only a few times. The rearrangement links TRBV28 to TRBJ1-1; D may be TRBD1 (6 bases). The CDR3 has 18 amino acids. Trimming removed 5 bases at V and 0 bases at J, with 22 bases between. Per the germline V gene, CDR1 is MDHEN and CDR2 is SYDVKM. The DNA for the CDR3 is TGTGCCAGCAGTCCATGGGATCGACAGGATAATATGAACACTGAAGCTTTCTTT. This gives the protein CASSPWDRQDNMNTEAFF.

The chain links TRBV29-1 to TRBJ2-3, with 7 bases aligning to TRBD1. CDR3 length: 14 residues. V gave up 6 bases and J gave up 1 base; unmatched junction bases: 7. Germline CDR1 is SQVTM and CDR2 is ANQGSEA. The CDR3 loop is CSVNRGHGTDTQYF. Written as DNA, the CDR3 is TGCAGCGTCAACAGGGGTCACGGCACAGATACGCAGTATTTT.

This clonotype showed up many times. This rearrangement joins TRBV29-1 to TRBJ2-7, with TRBD2 identical over 9 bases. This CDR3 contains 17 residues. Germline V gene sequence: CDR1 SQVTM, CDR2 ANQGSEA. The junction had 16 bases not matched to a gene; V was cut back by 7 bases and J by 0 bases. In DNA, the CDR3 is TGCAGCGATCCGGGACTAGCTTCACGGTGGTTCTCCTACGAGCAGTACTTC. It codes for CSDPGLASRWFSYEQYF.

In this sample, this clonotype turned up a few times. The rearrangement uses TRBV6-5 and TRBJ2-5; 11 positions match TRBD1. With 2 bases clipped from V and 5 bases from J, the junction kept 1 base outside the gene matches. Germline CDR1 MNHEY, CDR2 SVGAGI. CDR3 length: 14 residues. The CDR3 DNA sequence: TGTGCCAGCAGTTACGGGACAGGGGGGGAGACCCAGTACTTC. Protein product: CASSYGTGGETQYF.

The chain combines TRBV2 with TRBJ2-1, with D possibly matching TRBD1 (6 bases). The CDR3 runs 14 residues. Trimming took off 6 bases at V and 8 bases at J, with 17 bases between the two ends. Germline V gene sequence: CDR1 SNHLY, CDR2 FYNNEI. For the CDR3, the DNA is TGTGCCAGCAGGACCAATGAGGGGGAAGATGAGCAGTTCTTC. Encoded protein: CASRTNEGEDEQFF.

The sample holds a few counts of this clonotype. The chain carries TRBV27 and TRBJ2-7, with D unclear. Germline V gene lookup returns CDR1 MNHEY and CDR2 SMNVEV (reference sequence). This CDR3 region has 13 residues. Trimming cost V 4 bases and J 2 bases, with 9 bases left between them. The CDR3, as DNA: TGTGCCAGCAGTTCTACCTTAGCCTACGAGCAGTACTTC. Amino acid sequence: CASSSTLAYEQYF.

The J gene is TRBJ2-1, the V gene TRBV9; 10 bases align to TRBD2. CDR1 is SGDLS and CDR2 is YYNGEE in the germline V gene. Trimming at V came to 4 bases and at J to 6 bases, leaving 4 bases not matched to a gene. CDR3 length equals 14 residues. The CDR3 region is CASSFWTSGNEQFF. The CDR3 bases are TGTGCCAGCAGCTTCTGGACTAGCGGCAATGAGCAGTTCTTC.

J is TRBJ2-7 and V is TRBV7-6; D is uncertain. The V end lost 1 base, the J end lost 2 bases, and 9 bases lay between the germline ends. The CDR3 sequence is 14 residues long. The V gene's germline CDR1 is SGHVS and CDR2 FNYEAQ. CDR3 loop: CASSLGTETYEQYF. CDR3 nucleotides: TGTGCCAGCAGCTTAGGGACCGAGACCTACGAGCAGTACTTC.

This clonotype has at least ten counts. This chain joins TRBV10-1 and TRBJ2-1; 9 nucleotides line up with TRBD1. The CDR3 consists of 12 residues. CDR1 is WNHNN, CDR2 SYGVQD, per germline (reference sequence). With V trimmed by 8 bases and J by 7 bases, 3 bases remained unmatched. The CDR3 nucleotides are TGCGCCAGCGCTGGACAGGGGAATGAGCAGTTCTTC. It encodes CASAGQGNEQFF.

The genes are TRBV29-1 and TRBJ1-1, with D possibly being TRBD1 (6 bases). The CDR3 covers 14 residues. Germline V gene lookup returns CDR1 SQVTM and CDR2 ANQGSEA. V dropped 0 bases and J dropped 1 base, with 9 bases sitting between them. The CDR3 coding sequence is TGCAGCGTTGAAGAATGGGACAAGAACACTGAAGCTTTCTTT. Translation gives CSVEEWDKNTEAFF.

The count of this clonotype is one. CDR3 sequence reads: CATSRDPEGQPQHF. The CDR3 bases are TGTGCCACCAGCAGAGACCCAGAGGGTCAGCCCCAGCATTTT. The V call is TRBV15, the J call TRBJ1-5, with D uncertain. Trimming shortened V by 0 bases and J by 6 bases, and 9 bases separated the two germline ends. Germline V gives CDR1 LNHNV, CDR2 YYDKDF (reference sequence). The CDR3 runs to 14 residues. Supplemented by reference TRBV15 and TRBJ1-5, the full variable domain reads DAMVIQNPRYQVTQFGKPVTLSCSQTLNHNVMYWYQQKSSQAPKLLFHYYDKDFNNEADTPDNFQSRRPNTSFCFLDIRSPGLGDTAMYLCATSRDPEGQPQHFGDGTRLSIL.

This clonotype was counted between two and nine times. The J gene is TRBJ1-2, the V gene TRBV28; D is uncertain. V lost 3 bases and J 4 bases, leaving 6 bases between the germline ends. The CDR3 spans 12 residues. Germline-derived CDR1 and CDR2 are MDHEN and SYDVKM. This chain's CDR3 is CASSFSSYGYTF. The CDR3 coding sequence is TGTGCCAGCAGTTTTTCCAGCTATGGCTACACCTTC.

Ten or more counts support this clonotype. This chain links TRBV7-2 with TRBJ2-3; TRBD2 is a possible D gene (6 bases). V lost 5 bases and J 2 bases, leaving 14 bases between the germline ends. This CDR3 has 15 residues. CDR1 and CDR2 (germline): SGHTA, FQGNSA. The CDR3 nucleotides are TGTGCCAGCAGCCGCGAGTGGGGGGACACAGATACGCAGTATTTT. Translation: CASSREWGDTDTQYF.

A few counts support this clonotype. This CDR3 reads CSVDWGEVINEQFF. The CDR3 DNA reads as TGCAGCGTTGACTGGGGGGAGGTTATTAATGAGCAGTTCTTC. The chain has TRBV29-1 and TRBJ2-1; a weak D match, TRBD2 (6 bases). CDR1 and CDR2 from the germline V gene are SQVTM and ANQGSEA. Trimming removed 3 bases at V and 7 bases at J, with 16 bases between. The CDR3 is 14 amino acids.

This clonotype showed up many times. This sequence joins TRBV7-9 and TRBJ1-1; D unclear. Germline CDR1 reads SEHNR; CDR2 reads FQNEAQ (reference sequence). The CDR3 totals 13 residues. V shed 3 bases and J shed 0 bases, with 5 bases lying between them. The DNA for the CDR3 is TGTGCCAGCAGCTTCGACCTGAACACTGAAGCTTTCTTT. The encoded protein is CASSFDLNTEAFF.

In its sample, this clonotype was seen many times. The chain joins TRBV4-1 to TRBJ1-2; D not certain. Per the germline V gene, CDR1 is MGHRA and CDR2 is YSYEKL. V lost 0 bases to trimming and J lost 0 bases, with 8 bases between them. The CDR3 totals 15 residues. The CDR3 sequence is CASSQETDANYGYTF. CDR3 sequence (DNA): TGCGCCAGCAGCCAAGAGACGGACGCTAACTATGGCTACACCTTC.

The gene calls are TRBV5-1 and TRBJ2-3; 11 bases align to TRBD2. Germline CDR1 is SGHRS and CDR2 is YFSETQ. Unmatched junction bases numbered 11, after V lost 5 bases and J lost 6 bases. The CDR3 contains 16 residues. The CDR3 spells CASRLSGRELLDTQYF. DNA for the CDR3: TGCGCCAGCAGACTTAGCGGGAGGGAACTCCTGGATACGCAGTATTTT.

V gene TRBV4-1 combines with J gene TRBJ2-3; possibly TRBD2 for D (6 bases). V dropped 4 bases and J dropped 2 bases, with 13 bases sitting between them. CDR3 length: 15 residues. Germline lookup yields CDR1 MGHRA and CDR2 YSYEKL. The CDR3 bases are TGCGCCAGCAGCCGCGGGGACTCCTCCACAGATACGCAGTATTTT. Protein product: CASSRGDSSTDTQYF.

The chain joins TRBV6-5 to TRBJ2-1; TRBD1 matches 9 bases. Germline CDR1 and CDR2: MNHEY and SVGAGI. The trim removed 5 bases at V and 1 base at J, leaving 3 bases unmatched. The length of the CDR3 is 15 residues. The CDR3 region is CASSGQGISYNEQFF. Written as DNA, the CDR3 is TGTGCCAGCAGTGGACAGGGGATATCCTACAATGAGCAGTTCTTC.

In its sample, this clonotype was seen a few times. The chain has TRBV6-2 or TRBV6-3 and TRBJ2-7; tentative D call: TRBD1 (6 bases). The CDR3 has 13 residues. Trimming removed 4 bases at V and 3 bases at J, with 10 bases between. Germline CDR1 reads MNHEY; CDR2 reads SVGEGT. DNA of the CDR3: TGTGCCAGCAGTTGGGACACCGACTACGAGCAGTACTTC. Translation gives CASSWDTDYEQYF.

This clonotype has a single count. This chain joins TRBV15 and TRBJ1-1; D gene unclear. V was trimmed by 3 bases and J by 7 bases, leaving 12 bases between them. CDR3 size: 13 residues. Germline loops: CDR1 LNHNV, CDR2 YYDKDF (reference sequence). The CDR3 region has the DNA TGTGCCACCAGCAGTGACACGGTATTTGAAGCTTTCTTT. This encodes CATSSDTVFEAFF.

This clonotype was recorded at least ten times. The CDR3 coding sequence is TGTGCCAGCAGTACCGATACGGGACCCCCAGCTCTAGCTTTCTTT. Its translation: CASSTDTGPPALAFF. The rearrangement uses TRBV12-3 or TRBV12-4 and TRBJ1-1, with D possibly TRBD1 on 5 matching bases. Deletions cut 5 bases from V and 10 bases from J, with 23 bases between. The length of the CDR3 is 15 residues.

In its sample, this clonotype was seen a few times. J is TRBJ1-2 and V is TRBV6-6; D unclear. V was clipped by 0 bases and J by 3 bases, with 14 bases between them. The CDR3 is 16 amino acids. Germline CDR1 is MNHNY and CDR2 is SVGAGI (reference sequence). The CDR3 nucleotides are TGTGCCAGCAGTTACTCGATCGGCTCAGTAGACTATGGCTACACCTTC. As protein: CASSYSIGSVDYGYTF.

The V and J genes are TRBV5-1 and TRBJ2-7; D is uncertain. Per the germline V gene, CDR1 is SGHRS and CDR2 is YFSETQ. V lost 1 base, J lost 7 bases, and 12 bases lay in between. This CDR3 region has 13 residues. CDR3 bases: TGCGCCAGCAGCTTGAGTTCAGTCCGTGAGCAGTACTTC. This translates into CASSLSSVREQYF.

This clonotype was observed a handful of times. V usage is TRBV13 and J usage is TRBJ2-2; D gene uncertain. Trimming pared 5 bases from V and 6 bases from J, leaving 4 bases between. This CDR3 region has 11 residues. The V gene's germline CDR1 is PRHDT and CDR2 FYEKMQ (reference sequence). The CDR3 protein is CASSAPGELFF. The DNA of the CDR3 is TGTGCCAGCAGCGCCCCCGGGGAGCTGTTTTTT.

This clonotype appeared a few times. The chain carries TRBV4-1 and TRBJ2-1, with D perhaps matching TRBD2 (5 bases). The CDR3 sequence is 14 residues long. V was trimmed by 0 bases and J by 7 bases, leaving 10 bases between them. From germline, CDR1 is MGHRA and CDR2 YSYEKL. The CDR3 spells CASSQEGGGNEQFF. CDR3 DNA sequence: TGCGCCAGCAGCCAAGAAGGTGGAGGAAATGAGCAGTTCTTC.